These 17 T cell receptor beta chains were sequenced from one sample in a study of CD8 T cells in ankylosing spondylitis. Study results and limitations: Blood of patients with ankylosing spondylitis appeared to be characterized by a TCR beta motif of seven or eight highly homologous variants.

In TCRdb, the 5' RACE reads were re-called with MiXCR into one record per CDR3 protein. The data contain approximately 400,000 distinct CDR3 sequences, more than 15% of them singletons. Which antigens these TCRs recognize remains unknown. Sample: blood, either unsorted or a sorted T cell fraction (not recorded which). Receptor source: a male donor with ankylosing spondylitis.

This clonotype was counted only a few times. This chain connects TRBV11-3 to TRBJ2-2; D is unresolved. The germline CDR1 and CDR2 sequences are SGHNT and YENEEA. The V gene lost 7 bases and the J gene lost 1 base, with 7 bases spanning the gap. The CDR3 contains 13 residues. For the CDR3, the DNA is TGTGCCAGCACCCCCGAGAACACCGGGGAGCTGTTTTTT. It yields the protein CASTPENTGELFF. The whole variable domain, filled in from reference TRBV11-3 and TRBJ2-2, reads EAGVVQSPRYKIIEKKQPVAFWCNPISGHNTLYWYLQNLGQGPELLIRYENEEAVDDSQLPKDRFSAERLKGVDSTLKIQPAELGDSAVYLCASTPENTGELFFGEGSRLTVL.

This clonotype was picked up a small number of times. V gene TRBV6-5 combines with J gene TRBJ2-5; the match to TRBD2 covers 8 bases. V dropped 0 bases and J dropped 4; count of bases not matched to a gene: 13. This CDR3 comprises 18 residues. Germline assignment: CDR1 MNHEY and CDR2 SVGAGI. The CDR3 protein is CASSYSSTSGWSGETQYF. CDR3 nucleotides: TGTGCCAGCAGTTACTCGAGTACTAGCGGATGGTCGGGAGAGACCCAGTACTTC.

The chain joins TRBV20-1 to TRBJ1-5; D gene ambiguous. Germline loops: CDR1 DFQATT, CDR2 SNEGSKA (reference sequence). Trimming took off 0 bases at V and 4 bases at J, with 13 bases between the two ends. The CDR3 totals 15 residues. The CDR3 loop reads CSARDRQEPNQPQHF. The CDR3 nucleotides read TGCAGTGCTAGAGATCGGCAGGAACCTAATCAGCCCCAGCATTTT.

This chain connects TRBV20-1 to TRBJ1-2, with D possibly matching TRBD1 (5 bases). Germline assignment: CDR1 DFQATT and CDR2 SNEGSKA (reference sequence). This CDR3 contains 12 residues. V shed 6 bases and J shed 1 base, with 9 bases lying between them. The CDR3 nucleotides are TGCAGTGCGGGGGAGAGTAACTATGGCTACACCTTC. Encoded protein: CSAGESNYGYTF.

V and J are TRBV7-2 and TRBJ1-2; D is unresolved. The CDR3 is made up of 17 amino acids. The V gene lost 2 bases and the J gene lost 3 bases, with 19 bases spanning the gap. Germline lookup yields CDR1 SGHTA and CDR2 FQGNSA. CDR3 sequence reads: CASSLKWVRRADYGYTF. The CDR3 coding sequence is TGTGCCAGCAGCTTAAAGTGGGTCCGTCGCGCTGACTATGGCTACACCTTC.

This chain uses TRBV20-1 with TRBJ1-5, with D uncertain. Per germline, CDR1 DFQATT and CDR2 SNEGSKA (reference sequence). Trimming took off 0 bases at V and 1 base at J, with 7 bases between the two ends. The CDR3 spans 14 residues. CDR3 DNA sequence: TGCAGTGCTAGAGATTATCGGAGCAATCAGCCCCAGCATTTT. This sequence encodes CSARDYRSNQPQHF.

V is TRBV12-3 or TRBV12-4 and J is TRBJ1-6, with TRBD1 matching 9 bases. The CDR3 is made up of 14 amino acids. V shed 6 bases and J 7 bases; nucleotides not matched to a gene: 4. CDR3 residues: CASRYGTGNSPLHF. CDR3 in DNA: TGTGCCAGCAGGTACGGGACAGGGAATTCACCCCTCCACTTT.

The CDR3 loop is CASSYDRGQTRNYGYTF. CDR3 coding DNA: TGTGCCAGCAGCTATGACAGGGGGCAGACTAGGAACTATGGCTACACCTTC. This chain uses TRBV7-2 with TRBJ1-2, with 10 positions matching TRBD1. CDR1 is SGHTA and CDR2 is FQGNSA in the germline V gene. The CDR3 totals 17 residues. With 4 bases clipped from V and 2 bases from J, the junction kept 10 bases outside the gene matches.

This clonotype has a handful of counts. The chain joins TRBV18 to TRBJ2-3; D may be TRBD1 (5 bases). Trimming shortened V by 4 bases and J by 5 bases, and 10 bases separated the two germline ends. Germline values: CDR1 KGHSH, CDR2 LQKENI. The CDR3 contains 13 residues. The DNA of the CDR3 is TGTGCCAGCTCACTAGAGACAGAAGATACGCAGTATTTT. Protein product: CASSLETEDTQYF.

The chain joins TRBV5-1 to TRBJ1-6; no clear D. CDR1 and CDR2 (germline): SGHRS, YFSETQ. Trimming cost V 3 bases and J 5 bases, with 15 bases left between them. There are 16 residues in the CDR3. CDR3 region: CASSYQAESDNSPLHF. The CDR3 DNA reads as TGCGCCAGCAGCTACCAAGCGGAATCCGATAATTCACCCCTCCACTTT.

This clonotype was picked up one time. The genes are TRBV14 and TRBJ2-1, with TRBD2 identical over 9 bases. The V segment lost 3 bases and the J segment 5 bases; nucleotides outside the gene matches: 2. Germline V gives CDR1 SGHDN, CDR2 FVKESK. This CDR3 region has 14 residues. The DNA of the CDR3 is TGTGCCAGCAGCCACCTAGCGGGGAACAATGAGCAGTTCTTC. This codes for CASSHLAGNNEQFF.

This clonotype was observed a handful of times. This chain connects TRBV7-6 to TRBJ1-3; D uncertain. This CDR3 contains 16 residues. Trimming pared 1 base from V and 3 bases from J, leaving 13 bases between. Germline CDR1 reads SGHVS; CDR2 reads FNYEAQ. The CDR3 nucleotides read TGTGCCAGCAGCTTAGGCTTTCAGTCCGATGGAAACACCATATATTTT. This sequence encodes CASSLGFQSDGNTIYF. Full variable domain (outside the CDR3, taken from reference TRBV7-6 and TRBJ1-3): GAGVSQSPRYKVTKRGQDVALRCDPISGHVSLYWYRQALGQGPEFLTYFNYEAQQDKSGLPNDRFSAERPEGSISTLTIQRTEQRDSAMYRCASSLGFQSDGNTIYFGEGSWLTVV.

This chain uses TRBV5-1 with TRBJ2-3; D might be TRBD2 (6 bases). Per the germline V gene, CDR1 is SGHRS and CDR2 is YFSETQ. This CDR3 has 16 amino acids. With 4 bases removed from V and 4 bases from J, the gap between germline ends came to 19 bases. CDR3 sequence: CASSPSGPRGADTQYF. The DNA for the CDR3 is TGCGCCAGCAGCCCCAGCGGGCCTCGAGGGGCAGATACGCAGTATTTT.

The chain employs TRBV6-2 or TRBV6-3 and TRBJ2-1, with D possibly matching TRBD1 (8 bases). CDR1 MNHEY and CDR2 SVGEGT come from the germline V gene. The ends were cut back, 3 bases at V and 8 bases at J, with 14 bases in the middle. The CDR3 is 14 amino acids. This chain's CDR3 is CASSYDRGGDEQFF. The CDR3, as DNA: TGTGCCAGCAGTTATGACAGGGGAGGGGATGAGCAGTTCTTC.

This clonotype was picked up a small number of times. The CDR3 region has the DNA TGTGCCAGCAGTCCTCGGACAGGCGCGAAAACGAACACTGAAGCTTTCTTT. It encodes CASSPRTGAKTNTEAFF. The V and J genes are TRBV27 and TRBJ1-1; 7 bases fit TRBD1. This CDR3 is built from 17 residues. Trimming took 5 bases from V and 1 from J; bases not matched to a gene: 13. Germline-derived CDR1 and CDR2 are MNHEY and SMNVEV (reference sequence).

DNA for the CDR3: TGTGCCACCAGCAGAGATCGGGGTTTTGGGGAGACCCAGTACTTC. It codes for CATSRDRGFGETQYF. The chain combines TRBV15 with TRBJ2-5; maybe TRBD2 (5 bases). The CDR3 extends over 15 amino acids. Trimming took off 0 bases at V and 5 bases at J, with 13 bases between the two ends. From germline, CDR1 is LNHNV and CDR2 YYDKDF (reference sequence).

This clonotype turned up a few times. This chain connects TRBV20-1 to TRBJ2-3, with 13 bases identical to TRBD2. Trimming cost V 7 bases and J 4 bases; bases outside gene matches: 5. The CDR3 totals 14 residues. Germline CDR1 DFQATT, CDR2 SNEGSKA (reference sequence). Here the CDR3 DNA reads TGCAGTGGGGGGACTAGCGGGAACCCAGATACGCAGTATTTT. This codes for CSGGTSGNPDTQYF.